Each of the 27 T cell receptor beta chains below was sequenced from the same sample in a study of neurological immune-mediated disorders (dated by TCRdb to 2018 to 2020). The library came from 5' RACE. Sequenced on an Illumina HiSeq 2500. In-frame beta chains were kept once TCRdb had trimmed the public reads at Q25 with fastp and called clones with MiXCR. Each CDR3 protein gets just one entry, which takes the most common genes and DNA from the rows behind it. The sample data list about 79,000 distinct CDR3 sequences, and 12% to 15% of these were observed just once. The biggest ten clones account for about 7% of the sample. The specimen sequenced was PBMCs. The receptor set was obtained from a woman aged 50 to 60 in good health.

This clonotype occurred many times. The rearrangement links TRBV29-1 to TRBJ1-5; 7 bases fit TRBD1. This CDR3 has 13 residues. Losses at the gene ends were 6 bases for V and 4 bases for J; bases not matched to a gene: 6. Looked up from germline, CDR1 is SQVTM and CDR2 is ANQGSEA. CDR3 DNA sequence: TGCAGCGTCCGGGACAGCCCTAATCAGCCCCAGCATTTT. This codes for CSVRDSPNQPQHF. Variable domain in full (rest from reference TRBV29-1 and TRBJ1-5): SAVISQKPSRDICQRGTSLTIQCQVDSQVTMMFWYRQQPGQSLTLIATANQGSEATYESGFVIDKFPISRPNLTFSTLTVSNMSPEDSSIYLCSVRDSPNQPQHFGDGTRLSIL.

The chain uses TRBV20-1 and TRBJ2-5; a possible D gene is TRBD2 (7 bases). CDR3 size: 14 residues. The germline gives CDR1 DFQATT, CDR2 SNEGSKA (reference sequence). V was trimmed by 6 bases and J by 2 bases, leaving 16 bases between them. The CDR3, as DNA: TGCAGTGCGCCGGGGGGCGGGGGTCAAGAGACCCAGTACTTC. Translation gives CSAPGGGGQETQYF.

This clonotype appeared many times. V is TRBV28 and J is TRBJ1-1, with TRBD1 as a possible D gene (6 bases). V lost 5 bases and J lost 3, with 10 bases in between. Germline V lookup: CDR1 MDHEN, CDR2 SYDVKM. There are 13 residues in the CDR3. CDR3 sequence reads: CASSTGSYTEAFF. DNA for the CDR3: TGTGCCAGCAGTACAGGGTCATACACTGAAGCTTTCTTT.

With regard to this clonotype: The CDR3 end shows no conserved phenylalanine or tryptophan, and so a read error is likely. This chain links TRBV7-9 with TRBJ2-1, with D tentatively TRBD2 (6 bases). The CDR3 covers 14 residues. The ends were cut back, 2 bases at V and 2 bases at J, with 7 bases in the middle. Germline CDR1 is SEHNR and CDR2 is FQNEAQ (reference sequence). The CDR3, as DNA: TGTGCCAGCAGCTTACGGACTACCTACAATGAGCAGTTCTTA. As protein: CASSLRTTYNEQFL.

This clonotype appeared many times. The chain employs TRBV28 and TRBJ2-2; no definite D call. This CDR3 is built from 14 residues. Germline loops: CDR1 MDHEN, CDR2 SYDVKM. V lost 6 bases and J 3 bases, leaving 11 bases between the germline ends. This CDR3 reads CASRTPGDTGELFF. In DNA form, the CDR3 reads TGTGCCAGCAGGACGCCGGGTGACACCGGGGAGCTGTTTTTT.

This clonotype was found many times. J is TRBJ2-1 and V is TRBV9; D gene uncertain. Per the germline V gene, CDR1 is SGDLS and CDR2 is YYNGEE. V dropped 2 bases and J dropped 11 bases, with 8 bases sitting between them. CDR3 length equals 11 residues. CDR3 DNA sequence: TGTGCCAGCAGCGTCGACTCGAAGCAGTTCTTC. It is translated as CASSVDSKQFF. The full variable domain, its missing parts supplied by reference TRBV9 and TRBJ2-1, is DSGVTQTPKHLITATGQRVTLRCSPRSGDLSVYWYQQSLDQGLQFLIQYYNGEERAKGNILERFSAQQFPDLHSELNLSSLELGDSALYFCASSVDSKQFFGPGTRLTVL.

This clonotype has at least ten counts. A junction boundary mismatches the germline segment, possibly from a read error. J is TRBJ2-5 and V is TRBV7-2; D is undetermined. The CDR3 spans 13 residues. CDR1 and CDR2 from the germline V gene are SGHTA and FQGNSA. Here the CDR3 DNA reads TGTGCCAGCAACTTAATGGTGTCTGAGACCCAGTACTTC. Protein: CASNLMVSETQYF.

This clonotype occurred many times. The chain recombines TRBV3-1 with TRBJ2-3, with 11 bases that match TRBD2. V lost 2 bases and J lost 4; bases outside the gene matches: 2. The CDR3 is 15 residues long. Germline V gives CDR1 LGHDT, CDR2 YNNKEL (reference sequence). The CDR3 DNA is TGTGCCAGCAGCCAACTAGCGGGAGGCCCAGATACGCAGTATTTT. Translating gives CASSQLAGGPDTQYF.

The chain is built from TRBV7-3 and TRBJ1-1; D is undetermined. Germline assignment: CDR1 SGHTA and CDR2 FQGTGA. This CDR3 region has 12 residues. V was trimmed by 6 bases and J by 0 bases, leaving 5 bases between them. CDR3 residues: CASRFLNTEAFF. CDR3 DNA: TGTGCCAGCAGGTTTTTGAACACTGAAGCTTTCTTT.

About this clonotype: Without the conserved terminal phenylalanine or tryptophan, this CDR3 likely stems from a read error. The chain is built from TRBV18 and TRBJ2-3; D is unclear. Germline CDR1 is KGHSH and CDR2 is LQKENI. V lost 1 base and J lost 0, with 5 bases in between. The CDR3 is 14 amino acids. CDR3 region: CASSPLDSTDTQYS. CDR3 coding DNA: TGTGCCAGCTCACCACTCGACAGCACAGATACGCAGTATTCT.

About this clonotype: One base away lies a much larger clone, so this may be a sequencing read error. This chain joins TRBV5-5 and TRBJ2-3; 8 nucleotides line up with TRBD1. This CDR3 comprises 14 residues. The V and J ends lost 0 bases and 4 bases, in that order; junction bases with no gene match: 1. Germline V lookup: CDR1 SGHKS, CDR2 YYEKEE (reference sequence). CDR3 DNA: TGTGCCAGCAGCTTGGGACAGGGGCCAGATACGCAGTATTTT. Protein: CASSLGQGPDTQYF. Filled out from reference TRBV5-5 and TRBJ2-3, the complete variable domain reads DAGVTQSPTHLIKTRGQQVTLRCSPISGHKSVSWYQQVLGQGPQFIFQYYEKEERGRGNFPDRFSARQFPNYSSELNVNALLLGDSALYLCASSLGQGPDTQYFGPGTRLTVL.

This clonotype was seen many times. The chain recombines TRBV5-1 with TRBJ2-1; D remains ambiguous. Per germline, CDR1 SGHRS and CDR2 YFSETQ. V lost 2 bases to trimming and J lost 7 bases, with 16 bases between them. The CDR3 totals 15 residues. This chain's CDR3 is CASSFESHPSNEQFF. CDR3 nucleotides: TGCGCCAGCAGCTTTGAGAGCCACCCCAGTAATGAGCAGTTCTTC.

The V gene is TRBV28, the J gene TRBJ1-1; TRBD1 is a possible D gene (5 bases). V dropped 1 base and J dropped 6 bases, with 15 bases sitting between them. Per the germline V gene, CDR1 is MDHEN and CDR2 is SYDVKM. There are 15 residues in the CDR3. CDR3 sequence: CASSLSVGGFSEAFF. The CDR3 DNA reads TGTGCCAGCAGTTTATCTGTTGGGGGTTTCTCTGAAGCTTTCTTT.

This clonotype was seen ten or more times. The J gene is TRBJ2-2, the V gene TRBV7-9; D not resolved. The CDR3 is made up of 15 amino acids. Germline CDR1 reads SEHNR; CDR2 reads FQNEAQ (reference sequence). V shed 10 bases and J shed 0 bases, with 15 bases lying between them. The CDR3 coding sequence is TGTGCCACCCCGACCTTTATCCCGAACACCGGGGAGCTGTTTTTT. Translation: CATPTFIPNTGELFF.

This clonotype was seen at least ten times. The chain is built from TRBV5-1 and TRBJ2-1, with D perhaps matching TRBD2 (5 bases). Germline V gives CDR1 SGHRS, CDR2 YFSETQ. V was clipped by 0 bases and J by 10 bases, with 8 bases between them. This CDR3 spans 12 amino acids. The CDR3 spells CASSLVQREQFF. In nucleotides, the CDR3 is TGCGCCAGCAGCTTGGTCCAGCGGGAGCAGTTCTTC.

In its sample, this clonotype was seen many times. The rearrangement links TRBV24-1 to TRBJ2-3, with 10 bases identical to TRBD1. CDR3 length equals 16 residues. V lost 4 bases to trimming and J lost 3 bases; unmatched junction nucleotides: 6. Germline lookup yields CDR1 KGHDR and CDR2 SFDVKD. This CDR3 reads CATSDKRQGATDTQYF. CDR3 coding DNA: TGTGCCACCAGTGACAAGAGACAGGGGGCTACAGATACGCAGTATTTT.

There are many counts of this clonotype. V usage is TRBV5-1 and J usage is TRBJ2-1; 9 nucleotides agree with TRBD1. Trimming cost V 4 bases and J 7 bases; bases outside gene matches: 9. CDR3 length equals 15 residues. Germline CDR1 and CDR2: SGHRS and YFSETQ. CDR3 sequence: CASSRGDRDRNEQFF. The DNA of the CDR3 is TGCGCCAGCAGCCGGGGGGACAGGGATCGGAATGAGCAGTTCTTC.

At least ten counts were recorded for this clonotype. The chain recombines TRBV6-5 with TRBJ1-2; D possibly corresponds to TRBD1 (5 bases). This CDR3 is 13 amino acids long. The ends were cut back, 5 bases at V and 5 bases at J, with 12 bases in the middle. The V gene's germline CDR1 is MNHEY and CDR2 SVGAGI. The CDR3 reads CASSPGTDYGYTF. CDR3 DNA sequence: TGTGCCAGCAGTCCCGGGACTGATTATGGCTACACCTTC.

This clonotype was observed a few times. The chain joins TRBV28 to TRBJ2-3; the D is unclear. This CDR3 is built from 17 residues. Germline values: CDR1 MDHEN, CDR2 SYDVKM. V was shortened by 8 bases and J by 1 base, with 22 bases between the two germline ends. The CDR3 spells CASAYRPTGRGTDTQYF. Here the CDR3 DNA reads TGTGCCAGCGCCTACCGACCGACCGGTCGCGGCACAGATACGCAGTATTTT.

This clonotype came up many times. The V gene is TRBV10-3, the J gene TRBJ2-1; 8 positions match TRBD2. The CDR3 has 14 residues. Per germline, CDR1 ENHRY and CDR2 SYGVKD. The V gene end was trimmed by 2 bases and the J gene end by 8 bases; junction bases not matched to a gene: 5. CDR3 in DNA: TGTGCCATCAGTGAGGGCGGGGGGATGGATGAGCAGTTCTTC. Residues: CAISEGGGMDEQFF.

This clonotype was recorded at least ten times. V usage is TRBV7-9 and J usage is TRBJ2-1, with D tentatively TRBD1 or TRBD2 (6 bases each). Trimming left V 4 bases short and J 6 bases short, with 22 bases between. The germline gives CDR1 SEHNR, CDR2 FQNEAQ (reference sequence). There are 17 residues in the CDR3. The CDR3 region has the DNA TGTGCCAGCAGCTCAACCCCCCGGGACGGAGGGGGCAATGAGCAGTTCTTC. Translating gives CASSSTPRDGGGNEQFF.

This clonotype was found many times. The CDR3 coding sequence is TGTGCCAGCAGTCCGAACAGGGCGGTGGGAGGCCAGCCCCAGCATTTT. This encodes CASSPNRAVGGQPQHF. The rearrangement joins TRBV2 to TRBJ1-5, with D maybe TRBD1 (6 bases). CDR1 SNHLY and CDR2 FYNNEI come from the germline V gene. The germline V and J ends were trimmed by 5 bases and 7 bases, with 21 bases remaining between them. CDR3 length equals 16 residues.

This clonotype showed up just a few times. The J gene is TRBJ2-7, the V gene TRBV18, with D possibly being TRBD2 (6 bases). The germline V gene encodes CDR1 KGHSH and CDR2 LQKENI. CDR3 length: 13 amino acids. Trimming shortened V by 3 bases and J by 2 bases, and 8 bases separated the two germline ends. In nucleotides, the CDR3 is TGTGCCAGCTCACCGGGCGGGACCTACGAGCAGTACTTC. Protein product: CASSPGGTYEQYF.

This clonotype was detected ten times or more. CDR3 protein: CASSLRQGQFF. The CDR3 region has the DNA TGTGCCAGCAGTTTGAGGCAGGGGCAGTTCTTC. This chain links TRBV12-3 or TRBV12-4 with TRBJ2-1, with a possible D match to TRBD1 (5 bases). The ends were cut back, 3 bases at V and 12 bases at J, with 9 bases in the middle. The CDR3 extends over 11 amino acids.

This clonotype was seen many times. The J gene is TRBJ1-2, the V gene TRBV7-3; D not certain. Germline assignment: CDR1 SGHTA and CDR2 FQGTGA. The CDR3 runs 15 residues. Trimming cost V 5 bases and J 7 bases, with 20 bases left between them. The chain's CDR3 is CASSPAPLVARGYTF. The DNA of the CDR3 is TGTGCCAGCAGCCCCGCCCCCCTGGTGGCTCGTGGCTACACCTTC.

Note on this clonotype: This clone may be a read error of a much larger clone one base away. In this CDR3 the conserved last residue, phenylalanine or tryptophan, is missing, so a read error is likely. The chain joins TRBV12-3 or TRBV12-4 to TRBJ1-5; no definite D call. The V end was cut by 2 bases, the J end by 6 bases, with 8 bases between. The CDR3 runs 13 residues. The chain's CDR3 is CASSLSVVQPQHV. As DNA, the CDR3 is TGTGCCAGCAGTTTAAGTGTGGTTCAGCCCCAGCATGTT.

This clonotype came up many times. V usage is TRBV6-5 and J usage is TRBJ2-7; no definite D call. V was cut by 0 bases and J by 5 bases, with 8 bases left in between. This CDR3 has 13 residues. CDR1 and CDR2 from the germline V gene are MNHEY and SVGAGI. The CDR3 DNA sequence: TGTGCCAGCAGTTACTCGAAAAGCAACGAGCAGTACTTC. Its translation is CASSYSKSNEQYF.